These 7 T cell receptor beta chains originate from one sample sequenced in a study of blood T cell repertoires in COVID-19. This table comes from immunoSEQ multiplex PCR, and its TCRdb copy is limited to in-frame clones, with some not included. Of roughly 500,000 clones in the sample, around nine tenths were seen once. Input material: PBMCs or T cells enriched from blood (not recorded which). The receptors were sampled from a woman in her thirties or forties who had recovered from COVID-19.

The V and J genes are TRBV28 and TRBJ1-1; a possible D gene is TRBD1 (5 bases). Trimming removed 2 bases from V and 0 bases from J, with 10 bases in between. The CDR3 is 15 amino acids. Germline V gives CDR1 MDHEN, CDR2 SYDVKM. The CDR3 protein is CASSLAGGVNTEAFF. Here the CDR3 DNA reads TGTGCCAGCAGTTTAGCGGGGGGAGTGAACACTGAAGCTTTCTTT.

The rearrangement joins TRBV9 to TRBJ2-5; TRBD1 might be the D (5 bases). Trimming shortened V by 0 bases and J by 3 bases, and 9 bases separated the two germline ends. CDR1 SGDLS and CDR2 YYNGEE come from the germline V gene. This CDR3 is 14 amino acids long. The CDR3 bases are TGTGCCAGCAGCGTAGCCGTCAGGGAAGAGACCCAGTACTTC. Residues: CASSVAVREETQYF. Using reference TRBV9 and TRBJ2-5 for the parts outside the CDR3, the full variable domain is DSGVTQTPKHLITATGQRVTLRCSPRSGDLSVYWYQQSLDQGLQFLIQYYNGEERAKGNILERFSAQQFPDLHSELNLSSLELGDSALYFCASSVAVREETQYFGPGTRLLVL.

This chain joins TRBV6-2 or TRBV6-3 and TRBJ2-3; D uncertain. CDR3 length: 12 residues. V was clipped by 4 bases and J by 5 bases, with 7 bases between them. Germline V CDR1 and CDR2: MNHEY, SVGEGT. The CDR3: CASSSVGDTQYF. In nucleotides, the CDR3 is TGTGCCAGCAGTTCGGTTGGAGATACGCAGTATTTT.

This clone was detected only a few times. The CDR3 spells CASSSGLAWGYTF. DNA of the CDR3: TGTGCCAGTTCATCTGGGCTGGCCTGGGGCTACACCTTC. The chain uses TRBV28 and TRBJ1-2, with unresolved D. The V gene's germline CDR1 is MDHEN and CDR2 SYDVKM. Trimming stripped 9 bases from V and 8 bases from J, with 19 bases between. The CDR3 length is 13 residues.

The V call is TRBV6-5, the J call TRBJ2-2; TRBD1 might be the D (6 bases). The CDR3 is 15 amino acids. V was cut by 4 bases and J by 6 bases, with 15 bases left in between. The germline CDR1 and CDR2 sequences are MNHEY and SVGAGI. This chain's CDR3 is CASSSEPQGSGELFF. CDR3 in DNA: TGTGCCAGCAGTTCCGAGCCACAGGGCTCCGGGGAGCTGTTTTTT.

The rearrangement uses TRBV12-5 and TRBJ2-7; the match to TRBD2 covers 13 bases. The CDR3 is made up of 14 amino acids. Looked up from germline, CDR1 is LGHNT and CDR2 is FRNRAP. Losses at the gene ends were 5 bases for V and 6 bases for J; bases not matched to a gene: 4. The CDR3 sequence: CASGPGLAGVEQYF. DNA for the CDR3: TGTGCTAGTGGTCCCGGACTAGCGGGAGTCGAGCAGTACTTC. Complete variable domain (other parts from reference TRBV12-5 and TRBJ2-7): DARVTQTPRHKVTEMGQEVTMRCQPILGHNTVFWYRQTMMQGLELLAYFRNRAPLDDSGMPKDRFSAEMPDATLATLKIQPSEPRDSAVYFCASGPGLAGVEQYFGPGTRLTVT.

The chain recombines TRBV2 with TRBJ2-2; TRBD2 might be the D (6 bases). This CDR3 region has 14 residues. Germline CDR1 SNHLY, CDR2 FYNNEI. The CDR3 DNA reads as TGTGCTCAAGCGAGGAGGGGATGGACCGGGGAGCTGTTTTTT. The encoded protein is CAQARRGWTGELFF. Full variable domain (remainder filled in from reference TRBV2 and TRBJ2-2): EPEVTQTPSHQVTQMGQEVILRCVPISNHLYFYWYRQILGQKVEFLVSFYNNEISEKSEIFDDQFSVERPDGSNFTLKIRSTKLEDSAMYFCAQARRGWTGELFFGEGSRLTVL.